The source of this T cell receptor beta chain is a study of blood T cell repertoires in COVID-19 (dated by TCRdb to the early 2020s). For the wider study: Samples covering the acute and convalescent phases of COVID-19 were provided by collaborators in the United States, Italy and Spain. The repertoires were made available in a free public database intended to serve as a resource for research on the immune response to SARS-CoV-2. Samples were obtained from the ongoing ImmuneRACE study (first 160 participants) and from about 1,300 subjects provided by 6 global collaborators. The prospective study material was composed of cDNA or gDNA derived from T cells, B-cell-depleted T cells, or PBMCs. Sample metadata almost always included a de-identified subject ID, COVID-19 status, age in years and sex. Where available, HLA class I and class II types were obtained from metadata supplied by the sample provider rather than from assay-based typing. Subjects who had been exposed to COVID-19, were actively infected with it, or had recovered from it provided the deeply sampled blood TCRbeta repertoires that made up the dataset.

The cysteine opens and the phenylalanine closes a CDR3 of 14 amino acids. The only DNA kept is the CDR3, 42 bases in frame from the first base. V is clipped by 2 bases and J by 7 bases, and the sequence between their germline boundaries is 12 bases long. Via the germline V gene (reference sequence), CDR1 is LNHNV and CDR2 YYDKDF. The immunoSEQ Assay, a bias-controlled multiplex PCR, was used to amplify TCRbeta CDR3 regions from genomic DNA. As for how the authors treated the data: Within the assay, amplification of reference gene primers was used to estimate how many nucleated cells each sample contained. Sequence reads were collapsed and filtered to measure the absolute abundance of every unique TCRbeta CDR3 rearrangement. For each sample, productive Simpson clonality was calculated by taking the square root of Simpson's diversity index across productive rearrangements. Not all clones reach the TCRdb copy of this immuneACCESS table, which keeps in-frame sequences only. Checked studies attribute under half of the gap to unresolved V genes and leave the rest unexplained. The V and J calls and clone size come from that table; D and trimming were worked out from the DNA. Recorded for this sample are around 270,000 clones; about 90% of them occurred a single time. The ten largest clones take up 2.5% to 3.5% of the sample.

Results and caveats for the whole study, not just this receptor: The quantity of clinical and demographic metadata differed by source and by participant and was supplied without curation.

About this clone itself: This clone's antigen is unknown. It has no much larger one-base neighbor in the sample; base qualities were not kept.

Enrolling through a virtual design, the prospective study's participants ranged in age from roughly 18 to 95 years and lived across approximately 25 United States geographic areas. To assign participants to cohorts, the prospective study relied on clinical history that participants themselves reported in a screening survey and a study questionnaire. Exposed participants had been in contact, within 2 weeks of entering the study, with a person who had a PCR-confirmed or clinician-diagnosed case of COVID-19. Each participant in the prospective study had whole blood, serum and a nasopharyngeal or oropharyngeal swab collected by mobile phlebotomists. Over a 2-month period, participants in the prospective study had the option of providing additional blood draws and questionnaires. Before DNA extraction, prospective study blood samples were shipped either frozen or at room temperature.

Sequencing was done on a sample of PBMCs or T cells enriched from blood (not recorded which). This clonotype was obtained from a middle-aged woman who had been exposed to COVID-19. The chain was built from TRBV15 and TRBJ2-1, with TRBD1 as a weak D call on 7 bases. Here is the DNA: TGTGCCACCAGCAGACGACAGGGACTTAATGAGCAGTTCTTC. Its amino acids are CATSRRQGLNEQFF.